This T cell receptor beta chain was found in a study of shared clonotypes between healthy human individuals. Whole-study findings and limits: Non-shared clonotypes had lower generation probabilities than clonotypes shared by all four sorted-subset donors.

CDR1 is SGHTA and CDR2 is FQGTGA in the germline V gene. The CDR3 covers 19 residues. V was clipped by 1 base and J by 3 bases, with 25 bases between them. With respect to this clone: Its antigen is still unknown.

Deep level was the assay's run setting. Each sorted subset replicate got 200 ng genomic DNA, tens of thousands of genomes. Sequenced by immunoSEQ multiplex PCR; TCRdb stores in-frame clones only, minus some. Among more than 2,000,000 clones listed, more than 80% were seen once. Splitting of CD4+ cells produced CD45RA+ naive and CD45RA-negative memory subsets. The TCR sequence derives from a man between 18 and 35 years old in good health. Some clones in this sample may be carry-over from other donors' samples. What was sequenced was naive CD4+ T cells from PBMCs. Subset: CD45RA+ positively selected. The V and J genes are TRBV7-3 and TRBJ2-7; possibly TRBD1 or TRBD2 for D (7 bases each). DNA of the CDR3: TGTGCCAGCAGCTTAATAGGGGGGGTTGGACAGGACAGGCTCTACGAGCAGTACTTC. Translated, it gives CASSLIGGVGQDRLYEQYF. The full variable domain, with the rest looked up from reference TRBV7-3 and TRBJ2-7, is GAGVSQTPSNKVTEKGKYVELRCDPISGHTALYWYRQSLGQGPEFLIYFQGTGAADDSGLPNDRFFAVRPEGSVSTLKIQRTERGDSAVYLCASSLIGGVGQDRLYEQYFGPGTRLTVT.